This TCR beta chain originates from a study of response to subunit inactivated influenza vaccine. This clonotype has at least ten counts. TCRdb itself ran the RT-PCR reads through MiXCR, one entry per CDR3 protein. Seen here are roughly 540,000 distinct CDR3 sequences, under 25% observed once, and the top ten hold 2.5% to 3%. These data were also reused for a study on T cells expressing NK-cell markers. That publication notes: A 5'RACE template switching approach incorporating UMIs was used to make TCR beta cDNA. The use of an anti-gamma-delta TCR antibody, which was added in several experiments, restricted sorting to T cells expressing alpha-beta TCR.

This clonotype was sampled from a man in his forties or fifties who received an inactivated influenza vaccine. This specimen was CD4+ T cells sorted from PBMCs, taken 11 to 12 days after vaccination.

In DNA, the CDR3 is TGCGCCAGCAGCTTGGGACAGGCGAACACAGATACGCAGTATTTT. Protein: CASSLGQANTDTQYF. The chain is built from TRBV5-1 and TRBJ2-3; the D gene is possibly TRBD1 (6 bases). V dropped 0 bases and J dropped 2 bases, with 10 bases sitting between them. The CDR3 contains 15 residues. CDR1 is SGHRS and CDR2 is YFSETQ in the germline V gene.